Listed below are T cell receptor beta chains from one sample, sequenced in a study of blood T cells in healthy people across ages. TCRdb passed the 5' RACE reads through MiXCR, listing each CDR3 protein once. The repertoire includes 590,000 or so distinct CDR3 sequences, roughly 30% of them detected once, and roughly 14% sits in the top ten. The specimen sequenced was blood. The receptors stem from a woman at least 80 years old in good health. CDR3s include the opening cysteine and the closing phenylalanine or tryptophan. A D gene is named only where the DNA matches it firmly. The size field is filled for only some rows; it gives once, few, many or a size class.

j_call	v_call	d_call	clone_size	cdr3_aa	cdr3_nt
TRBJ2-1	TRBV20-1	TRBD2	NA	CSARDLAGDSYNEQFF	TGCAGTGCTAGAGATCTAGCGGGAGACTCCTACAATGAGCAGTTCTTC
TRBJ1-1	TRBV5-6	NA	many	CASSFEQVNTEAFF	TGTGCCAGCAGCTTTGAGCAAGTGAACACTGAAGCTTTCTTT
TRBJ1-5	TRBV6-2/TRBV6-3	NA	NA	CASSYSAGNQPQHF	TGTGCCAGCAGTTACTCCGCGGGGAATCAGCCCCAGCATTTT
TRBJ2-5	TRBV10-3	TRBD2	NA	CASSYKGLEYF	TGTGCCAGCAGTTACAAGGGACTAGAGTACTTC
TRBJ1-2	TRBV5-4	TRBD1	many	CASSLGTGFNGYTF	TGTGCCAGCAGCTTGGGGACAGGGTTCAATGGCTACACCTTC
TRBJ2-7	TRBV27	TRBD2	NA	CASSLAGTRGSYEQYF	TGTGCCAGCAGTTTAGCCGGGACTAGAGGATCCTACGAGCAGTACTTC
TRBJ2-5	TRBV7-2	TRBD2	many	CASSLHAGVGETQYF	TGTGCCAGCAGCTTGCACGCGGGGGTAGGGGAGACCCAGTACTTC
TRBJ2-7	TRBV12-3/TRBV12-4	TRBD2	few	CASSLKGSGGALYNEQYF	TGTGCCAGCAGTTTAAAAGGTAGCGGGGGGGCACTGTACAATGAGCAGTACTTC
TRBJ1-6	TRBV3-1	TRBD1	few	CASSRGQELHNSPLHF	TGTGCCAGCAGCCGAGGACAGGAACTCCATAATTCACCCCTCCACTTT
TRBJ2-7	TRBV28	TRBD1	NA	CAAHGRDSFYEQYF	TGTGCCGCTCATGGTAGGGACAGCTTCTACGAGCAGTACTTC
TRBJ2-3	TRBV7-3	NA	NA	CASSPAKGRRDTQYF	TGTGCCAGCAGCCCAGCCAAGGGGCGAAGGGATACGCAGTATTTT
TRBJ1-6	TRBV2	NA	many	CASRPGFGSPLHF	TGTGCCAGCAGGCCTGGGTTTGGATCACCCCTCCACTTT
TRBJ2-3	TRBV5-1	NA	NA	CASSFWLAWSASGADTQYF	TGCGCCAGCAGCTTTTGGCTTGCCTGGTCCGCTTCGGGGGCAGATACGCAGTATTTT